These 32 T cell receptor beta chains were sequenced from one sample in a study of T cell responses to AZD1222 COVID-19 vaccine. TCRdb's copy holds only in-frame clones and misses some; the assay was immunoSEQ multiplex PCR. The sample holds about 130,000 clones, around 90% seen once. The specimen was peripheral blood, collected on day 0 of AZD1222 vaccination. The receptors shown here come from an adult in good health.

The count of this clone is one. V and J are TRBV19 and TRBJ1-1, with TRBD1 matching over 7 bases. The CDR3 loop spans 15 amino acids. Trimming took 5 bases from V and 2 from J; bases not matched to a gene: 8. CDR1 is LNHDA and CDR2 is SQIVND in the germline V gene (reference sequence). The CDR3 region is CASSPGGQRNTEAFF. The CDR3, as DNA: TGTGCCAGTAGTCCCGGGGGACAGCGAAACACTGAAGCTTTCTTT.

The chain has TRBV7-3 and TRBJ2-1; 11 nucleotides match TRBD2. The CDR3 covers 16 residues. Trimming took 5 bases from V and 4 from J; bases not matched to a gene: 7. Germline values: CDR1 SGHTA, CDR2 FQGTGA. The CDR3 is CASSPTLAGGYNEQFF. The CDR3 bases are TGTGCCAGCAGCCCAACCCTAGCGGGAGGTTACAATGAGCAGTTCTTC.

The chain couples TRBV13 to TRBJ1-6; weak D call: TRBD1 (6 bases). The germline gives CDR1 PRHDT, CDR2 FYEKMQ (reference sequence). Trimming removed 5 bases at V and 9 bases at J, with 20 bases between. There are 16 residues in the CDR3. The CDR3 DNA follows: TGTGCCAGCAGCACCAGAACAGGGTGGGGAAGTTCACCCCTCCACTTT. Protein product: CASSTRTGWGSSPLHF.

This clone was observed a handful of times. CDR3 DNA sequence: TGCGCCAGCAGCACCACAGGGGGCGGTGGCTACACCTTC. It yields the protein CASSTTGGGGYTF. The chain joins TRBV5-1 to TRBJ1-2; 9 positions agree with TRBD1. The CDR3 is 13 residues long. Germline V gene lookup returns CDR1 SGHRS and CDR2 YFSETQ. J was trimmed by 7 bases and V by 4 bases; bases with no gene match: 5.

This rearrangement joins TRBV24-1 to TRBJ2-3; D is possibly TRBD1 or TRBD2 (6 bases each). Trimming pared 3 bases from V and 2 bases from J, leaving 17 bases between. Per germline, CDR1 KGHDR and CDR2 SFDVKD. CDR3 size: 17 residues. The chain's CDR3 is CATSDTLLGGFTDTQYF. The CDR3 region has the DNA TGTGCCACCAGTGATACACTCCTGGGGGGCTTCACAGATACGCAGTATTTT.

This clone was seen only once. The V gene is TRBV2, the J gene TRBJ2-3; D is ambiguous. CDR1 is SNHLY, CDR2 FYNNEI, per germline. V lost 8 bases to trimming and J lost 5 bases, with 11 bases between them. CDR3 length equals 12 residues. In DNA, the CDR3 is TGTGCCAGCGGCATCATTAGAGATACGCAGTATTTT. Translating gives CASGIIRDTQYF.

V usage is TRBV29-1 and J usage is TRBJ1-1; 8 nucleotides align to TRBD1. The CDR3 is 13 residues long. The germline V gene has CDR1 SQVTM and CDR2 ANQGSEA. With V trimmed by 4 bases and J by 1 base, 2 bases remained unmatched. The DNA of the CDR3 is TGCAGCGTTGGGACAGGGCCGAACACTGAAGCTTTCTTT. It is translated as CSVGTGPNTEAFF.

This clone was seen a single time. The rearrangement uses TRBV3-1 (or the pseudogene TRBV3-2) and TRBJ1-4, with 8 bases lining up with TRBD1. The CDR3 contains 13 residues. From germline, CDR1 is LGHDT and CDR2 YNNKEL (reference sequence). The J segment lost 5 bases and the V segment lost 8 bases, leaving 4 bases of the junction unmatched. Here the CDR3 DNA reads TGTGCCAGCTGGGACAGGCAGAATGAAAAACTGTTTTTT. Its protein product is CASWDRQNEKLFF.

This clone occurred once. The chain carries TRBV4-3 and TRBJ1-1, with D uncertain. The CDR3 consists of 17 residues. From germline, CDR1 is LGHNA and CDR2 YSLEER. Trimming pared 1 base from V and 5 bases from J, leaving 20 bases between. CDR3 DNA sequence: TGCGCCAGCAGCCAAGCTACCGTCGGACCTATAGGGACTGAAGCTTTCTTT. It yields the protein CASSQATVGPIGTEAFF.

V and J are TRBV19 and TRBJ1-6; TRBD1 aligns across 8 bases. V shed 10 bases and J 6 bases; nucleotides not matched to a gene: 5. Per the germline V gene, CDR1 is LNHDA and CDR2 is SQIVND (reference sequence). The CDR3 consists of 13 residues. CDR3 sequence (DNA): TGTGCCACCCAGGGGGCGCGTAATTCACCCCTCCACTTT. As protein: CATQGARNSPLHF.

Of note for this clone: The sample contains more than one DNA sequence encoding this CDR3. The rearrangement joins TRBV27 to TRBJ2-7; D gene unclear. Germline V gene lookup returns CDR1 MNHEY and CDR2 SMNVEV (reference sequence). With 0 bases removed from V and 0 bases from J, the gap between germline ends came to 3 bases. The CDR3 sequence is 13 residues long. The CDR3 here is CASSLSGSYEQYF. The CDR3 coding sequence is TGTGCCAGCAGTTTATCTGGCTCCTACGAGCAGTACTTC.

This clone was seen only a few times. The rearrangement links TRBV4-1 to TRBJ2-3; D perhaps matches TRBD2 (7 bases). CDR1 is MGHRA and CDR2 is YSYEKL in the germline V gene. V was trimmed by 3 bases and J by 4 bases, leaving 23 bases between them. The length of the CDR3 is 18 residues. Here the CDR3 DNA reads TGCGCCAGCAGCCAGGCAACAGGGCACCTAGCGGTTCCAGATACGCAGTATTTT. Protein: CASSQATGHLAVPDTQYF.

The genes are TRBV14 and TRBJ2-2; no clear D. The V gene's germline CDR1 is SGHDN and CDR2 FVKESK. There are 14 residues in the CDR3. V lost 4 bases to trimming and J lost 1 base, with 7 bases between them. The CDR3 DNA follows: TGTGCCAGCAGCCTAGACTGGAACACCGGGGAGCTGTTTTTT. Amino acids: CASSLDWNTGELFF.

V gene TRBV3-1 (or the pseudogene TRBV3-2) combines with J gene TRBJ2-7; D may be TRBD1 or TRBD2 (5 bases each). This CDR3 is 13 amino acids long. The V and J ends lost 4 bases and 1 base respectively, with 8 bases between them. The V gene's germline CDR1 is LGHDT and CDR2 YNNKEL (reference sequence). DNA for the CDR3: TGTGCCAGCAGCCCGGGACCGTCCTACGAGCAGTACTTC. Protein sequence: CASSPGPSYEQYF.

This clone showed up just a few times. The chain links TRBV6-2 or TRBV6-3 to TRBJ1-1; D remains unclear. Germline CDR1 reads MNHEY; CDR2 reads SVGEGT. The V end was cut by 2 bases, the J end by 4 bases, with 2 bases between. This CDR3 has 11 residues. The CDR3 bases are TGTGCCAGCAGTTACGGCACTGAAGCTTTCTTT. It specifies CASSYGTEAFF.

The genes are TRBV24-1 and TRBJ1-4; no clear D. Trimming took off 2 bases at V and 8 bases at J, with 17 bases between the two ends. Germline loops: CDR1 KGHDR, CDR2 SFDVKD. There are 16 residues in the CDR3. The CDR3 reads CATSDSGPREMEKLFF. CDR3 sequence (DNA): TGTGCCACCAGTGATTCTGGTCCGCGAGAGATGGAAAAACTGTTTTTT.

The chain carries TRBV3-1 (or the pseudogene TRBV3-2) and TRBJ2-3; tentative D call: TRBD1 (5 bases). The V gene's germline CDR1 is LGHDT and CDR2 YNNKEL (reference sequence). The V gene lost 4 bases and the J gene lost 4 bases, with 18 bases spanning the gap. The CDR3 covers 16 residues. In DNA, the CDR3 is TGTGCCAGCAGCCCGACGGACAAAGGGTTGGCAGATACGCAGTATTTT. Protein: CASSPTDKGLADTQYF.

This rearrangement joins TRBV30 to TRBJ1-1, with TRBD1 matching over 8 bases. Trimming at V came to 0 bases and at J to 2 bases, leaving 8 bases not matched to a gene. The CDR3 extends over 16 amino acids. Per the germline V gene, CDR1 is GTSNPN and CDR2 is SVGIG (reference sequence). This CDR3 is CAWSVGRGRSNTEAFF. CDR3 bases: TGTGCCTGGAGTGTTGGCAGGGGGCGATCAAACACTGAAGCTTTCTTT.

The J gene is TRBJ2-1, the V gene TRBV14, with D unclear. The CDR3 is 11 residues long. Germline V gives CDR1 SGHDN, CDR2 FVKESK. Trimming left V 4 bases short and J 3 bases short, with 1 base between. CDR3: CASSLYNEQFF. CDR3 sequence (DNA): TGTGCCAGCAGCCTCTACAATGAGCAGTTCTTC.

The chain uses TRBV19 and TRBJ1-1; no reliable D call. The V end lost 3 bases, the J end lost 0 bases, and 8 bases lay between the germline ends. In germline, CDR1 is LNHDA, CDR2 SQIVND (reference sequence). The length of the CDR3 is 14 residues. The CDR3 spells CASSMRSMNTEAFF. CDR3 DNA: TGTGCCAGTAGTATGCGCAGTATGAACACTGAAGCTTTCTTT.

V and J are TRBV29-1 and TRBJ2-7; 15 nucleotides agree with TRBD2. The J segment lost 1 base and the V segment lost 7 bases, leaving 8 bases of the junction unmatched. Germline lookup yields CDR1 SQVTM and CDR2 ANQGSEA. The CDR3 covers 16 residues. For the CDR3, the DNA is TGCAGCGCCAGGACTAGCGGGAGGGGGTCTTCCTACGAGCAGTACTTC. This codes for CSARTSGRGSSYEQYF.

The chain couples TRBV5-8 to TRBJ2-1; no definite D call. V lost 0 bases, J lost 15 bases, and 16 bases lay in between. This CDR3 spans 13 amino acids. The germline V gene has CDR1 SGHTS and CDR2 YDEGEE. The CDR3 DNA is TGTGCCAGCAGCTTGGATGGACCCCCACCTTGGTTCTTC. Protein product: CASSLDGPPPWFF.

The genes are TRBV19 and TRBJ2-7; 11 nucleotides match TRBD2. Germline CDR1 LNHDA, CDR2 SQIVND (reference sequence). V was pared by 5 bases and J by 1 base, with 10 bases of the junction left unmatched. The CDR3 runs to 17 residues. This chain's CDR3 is CASSERTSGSWSYEQYF. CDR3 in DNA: TGTGCCAGTAGTGAAAGAACTAGCGGGAGTTGGTCCTACGAGCAGTACTTC.

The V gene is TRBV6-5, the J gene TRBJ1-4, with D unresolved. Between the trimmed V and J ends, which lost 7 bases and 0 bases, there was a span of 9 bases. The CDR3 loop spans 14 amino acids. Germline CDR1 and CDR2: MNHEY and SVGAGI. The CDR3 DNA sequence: TGTGCCAGCAAACGACGGTCAACTAATGAAAAACTGTTTTTT. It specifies CASKRRSTNEKLFF.

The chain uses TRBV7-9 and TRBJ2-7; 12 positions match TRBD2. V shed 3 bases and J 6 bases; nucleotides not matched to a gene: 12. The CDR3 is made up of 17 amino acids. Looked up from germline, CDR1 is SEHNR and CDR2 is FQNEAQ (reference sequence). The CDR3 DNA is TGTGCCAGCAGCTTTCCGACTAGCGGGAGCCCGGCGCTCGAGCAGTACTTC. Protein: CASSFPTSGSPALEQYF.

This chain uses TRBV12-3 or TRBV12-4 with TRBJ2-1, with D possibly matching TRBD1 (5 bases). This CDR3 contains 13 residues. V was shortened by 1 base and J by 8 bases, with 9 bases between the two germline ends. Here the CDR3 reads CASSLEGQDEQFF. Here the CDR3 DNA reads TGTGCCAGCAGTTTAGAGGGGCAAGATGAGCAGTTCTTC.

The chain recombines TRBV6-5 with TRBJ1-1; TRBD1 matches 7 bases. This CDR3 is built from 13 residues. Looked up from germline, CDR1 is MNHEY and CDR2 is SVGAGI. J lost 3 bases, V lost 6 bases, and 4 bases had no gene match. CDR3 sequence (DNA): TGTGCCAGCAGCCGGGACAGATACACTGAAGCTTTCTTT. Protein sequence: CASSRDRYTEAFF.

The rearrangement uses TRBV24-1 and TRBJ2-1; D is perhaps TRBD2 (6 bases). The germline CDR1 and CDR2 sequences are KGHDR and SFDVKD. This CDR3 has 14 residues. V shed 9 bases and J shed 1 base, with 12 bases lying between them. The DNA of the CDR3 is TGTGCCACCGAGGAGCGGGCTTCCTACAATGAGCAGTTCTTC. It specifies CATEERASYNEQFF.

Here the CDR3 DNA reads TGTGCCAGCAGCCCTTTCCTTAGCCGGGAGGGCATCTACGAGCAGTACTTC. It translates to CASSPFLSREGIYEQYF. V and J are TRBV6-2 or TRBV6-3 and TRBJ2-7; 8 bases agree with TRBD2. Germline V gene data show CDR1 as MNHEY and CDR2 as SVGEGT. This CDR3 spans 17 amino acids. With 6 bases clipped from V and 3 bases from J, the junction kept 16 bases outside the gene matches.

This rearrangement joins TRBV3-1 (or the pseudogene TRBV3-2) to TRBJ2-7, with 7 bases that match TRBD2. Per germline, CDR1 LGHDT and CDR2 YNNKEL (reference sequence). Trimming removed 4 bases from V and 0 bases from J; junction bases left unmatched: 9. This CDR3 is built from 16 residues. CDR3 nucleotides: TGTGCCAGCAGCCGCAAGCCACTAGCGAGCTCCTACGAGCAGTACTTC. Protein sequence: CASSRKPLASSYEQYF.

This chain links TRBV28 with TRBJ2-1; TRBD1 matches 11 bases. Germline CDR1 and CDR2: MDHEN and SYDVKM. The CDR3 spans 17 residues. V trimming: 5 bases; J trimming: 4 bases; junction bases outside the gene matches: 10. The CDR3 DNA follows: TGTGCCAGCAGTCCCCCGGGACAGGGGGTAAGGTACAATGAGCAGTTCTTC. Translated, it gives CASSPPGQGVRYNEQFF.

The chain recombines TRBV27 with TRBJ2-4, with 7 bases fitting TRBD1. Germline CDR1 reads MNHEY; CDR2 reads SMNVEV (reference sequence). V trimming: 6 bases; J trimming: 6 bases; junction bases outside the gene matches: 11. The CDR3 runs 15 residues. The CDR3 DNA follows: TGTGCCAGCAGCCAAACAGGGGTTGGTGTAAACATTCAGTACTTC. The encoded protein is CASSQTGVGVNIQYF.